This entry describes one T cell receptor (beta chain). Antigen specificity is unknown. This sample was included in a study of cytomegalovirus exposure and HLA in healthy donors. Study-wide context: Researchers found that around 80% of a few hundred genotyped donors fell within the Caucasian-associated ancestry cluster.

The V end was cut by 2 bases, the J end by 5 bases, with 7 bases between. Germline lookup yields CDR1 MNHNY and CDR2 SVGAGI (reference sequence). The CDR3 totals 14 residues. Study-wide results and limits: What was likely a sequencing artifact was a cluster of highly shared sequence variants. For TCR beta chains, V- and J-gene trimming was later linked to a missense DCLRE1C variant.

Primers for the PCR totalled 60 Vbeta and 13 Jbeta. In the original processing: Later, an analysis found about 83 million unique TCR beta chains, and 9.5 million to 12 million of these were shared. The table came from immunoSEQ multiplex PCR; TCRdb's copy has only in-frame clones and leaves some out. V, J and clone size reflect that table, while D and trimming were determined from the DNA. The sample has about 110,000 clones, and its top ten clones hold roughly 0.64%. The sequence was collected from a man in his fifties in good health and CMV-seronegative. This chain uses TRBV6-6 with TRBJ1-6; possible D gene TRBD1, 6 bases. The sequencing input was PBMCs. The CDR3 bases are TGTGCCAGCAGTTACACAGGGAATAATTCACCCCTCCACTTT. Protein sequence: CASSYTGNNSPLHF.